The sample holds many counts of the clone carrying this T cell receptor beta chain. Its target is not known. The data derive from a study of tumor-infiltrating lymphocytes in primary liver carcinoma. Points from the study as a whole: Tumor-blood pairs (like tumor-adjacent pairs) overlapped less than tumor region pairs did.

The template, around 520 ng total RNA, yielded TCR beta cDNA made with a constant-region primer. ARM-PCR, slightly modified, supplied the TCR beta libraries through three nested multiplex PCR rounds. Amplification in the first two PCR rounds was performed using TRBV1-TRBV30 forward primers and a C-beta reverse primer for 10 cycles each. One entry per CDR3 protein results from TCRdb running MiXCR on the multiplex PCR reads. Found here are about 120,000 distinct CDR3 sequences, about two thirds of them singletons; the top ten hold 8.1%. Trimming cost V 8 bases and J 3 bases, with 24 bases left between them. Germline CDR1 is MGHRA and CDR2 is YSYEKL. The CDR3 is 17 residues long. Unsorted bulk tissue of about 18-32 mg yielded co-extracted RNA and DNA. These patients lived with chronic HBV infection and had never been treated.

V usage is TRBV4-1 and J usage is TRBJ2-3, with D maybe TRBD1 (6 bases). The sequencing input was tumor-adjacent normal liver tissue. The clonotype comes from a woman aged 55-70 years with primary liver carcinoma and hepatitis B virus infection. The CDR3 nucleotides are TGCGCCAGCCAAGGTGGGGGAGACACAGGGTTTACAGATACGCAGTATTTT. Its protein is CASQGGGDTGFTDTQYF.